This T cell receptor (beta chain) appears in the sequencing data of a study of blood T cell repertoires in COVID-19. Overall study: Material from acute and convalescent COVID-19 was sourced from the United States, Italy and Spain.

Using immunoSEQ multiplex PCR, the repertoire was profiled, and TCRdb retains in-frame clones only, with some absent. The data show some 340,000 clones, around 83% seen once. Cohort 3 recovery required two negative PCRs, clearance, or symptom resolution. Sequencing input: PBMCs or T cells enriched from blood (not recorded which). This sequence originates from a woman between 50 and 59 years old who had recovered from COVID-19.

The CDR3 region has the DNA TGTGCCATCAGTGACGGGGGAGCCCACAATGAGCAGTTCTTC. It encodes CAISDGGAHNEQFF. The chain recombines TRBV10-3 with TRBJ2-1; D possibly corresponds to TRBD2 (6 bases). Germline V CDR1 and CDR2: ENHRY, SYGVKD. Between the trimmed V and J ends, which lost 3 bases and 5 bases, there was a span of 11 bases. The CDR3 sequence is 14 residues long.